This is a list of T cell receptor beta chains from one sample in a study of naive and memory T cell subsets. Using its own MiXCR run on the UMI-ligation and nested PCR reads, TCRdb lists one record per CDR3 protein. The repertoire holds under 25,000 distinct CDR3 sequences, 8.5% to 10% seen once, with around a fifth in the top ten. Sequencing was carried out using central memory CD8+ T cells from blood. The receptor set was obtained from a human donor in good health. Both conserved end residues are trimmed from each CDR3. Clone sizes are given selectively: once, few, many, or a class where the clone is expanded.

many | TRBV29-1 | SVEDSDTQY
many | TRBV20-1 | SARDAVAGINNEQF
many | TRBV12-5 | ASGLLFSAGGGLGGANVLT
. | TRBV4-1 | ASSQPLDSYEQY
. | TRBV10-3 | AIPDRSGGYT
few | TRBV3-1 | ASSQDWAGSSYEQY
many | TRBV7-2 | ASSPPPGHEPLLETQY
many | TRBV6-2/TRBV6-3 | ASTRGPGHTDTQY
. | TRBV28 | ASSPTGQPPYGYT
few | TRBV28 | ASSLLAGYNEQF
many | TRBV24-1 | ATKGTGGSNEQF
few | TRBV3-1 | ASSQDQYGGEGYEQY
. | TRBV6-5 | ASSLDPGSGDMNTEAF
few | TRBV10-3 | AISALRLDTDTQY
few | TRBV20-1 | SARGYPTGDSYEQY
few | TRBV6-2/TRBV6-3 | ASSYATFAETQY
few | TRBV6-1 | ASSEAGGRAEQY
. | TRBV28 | ASTRYQGKYEQY
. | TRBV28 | ASSLVASGRKTYTQY
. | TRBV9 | ASSVGSGWINEQF
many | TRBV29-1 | SVEAEGVVTEAF
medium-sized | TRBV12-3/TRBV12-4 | ASSLGSLYSNQPQH
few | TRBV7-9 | ATEGTHRGEETQY
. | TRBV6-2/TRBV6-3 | ASSYSGSSYEQY
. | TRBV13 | ASSSTTGGISLQF
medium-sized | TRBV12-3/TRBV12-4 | ASTLSYGTPYNEQF
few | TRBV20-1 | SARLLAGELWQY
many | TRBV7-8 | ASSSGMSNQPQH
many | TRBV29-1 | SAEQGARGEQF
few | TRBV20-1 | SARGDLLAGFSYEQY
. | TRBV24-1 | ATTGTGDSYEQY
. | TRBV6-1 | ASSESSGGTDTQY
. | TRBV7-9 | ASSRGDQPQH
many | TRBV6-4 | ASSDKSGSTDTQY
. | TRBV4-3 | ASSPGAIMNTVAIMNTEAF
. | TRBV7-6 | ASSSPSGRMGETQY
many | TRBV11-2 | ASSSFQGIGTEAF
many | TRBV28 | ASTWTAHQPQH
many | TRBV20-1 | SARDWQGLAPGDSYEQY
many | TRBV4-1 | ASSQGRLAGSYNEQF
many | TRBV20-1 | SVLHSYEQY
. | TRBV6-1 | ASSRMVTGVLSYNEQF
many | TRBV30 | AWSGGGGLNEQF
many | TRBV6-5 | ASSYSSGGSYGELF
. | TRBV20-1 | SARGDRGHVQPQH
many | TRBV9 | ASSPGGRTYEQY
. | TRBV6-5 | ASSSNGRNTEAF
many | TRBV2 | ASRGLAGEMNTGELF
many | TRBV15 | ATTEFQGNEQF
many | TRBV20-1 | SAAGTSVQRSSYEQY
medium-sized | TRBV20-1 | SARDGQGWALRQSDTQY
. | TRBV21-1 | ASSERYVSDTEAF
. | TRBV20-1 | SARWTEDYEQY
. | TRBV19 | ASSIVIGRRGGGTEAF
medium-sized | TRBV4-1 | ASSQDQGGIEAF
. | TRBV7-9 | ASSMDYEQY
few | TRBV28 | ASSLWSLAGGSYNEQF
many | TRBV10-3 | AISEGTGYEQY
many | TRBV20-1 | SAGTESSYNEQF